The clone carrying this T cell receptor beta chain showed up just a few times. Its antigen remains unidentified. Noted treatment: oral pan-JAK inhibitor, 5-10 mg twice daily. The entry originates in a study of CD8+ T cells in alopecia areata. Study-wide background: Among treated patients, oral tofacitinib was administered at 5 to 10 mg twice daily. Patients remained on tofacitinib for 6 to 18 months and then went 6 months without it.

RNA was extracted and reverse transcribed into cDNA as the sequencing template. Assay: immunoSEQ multiplex PCR; the TCRdb copy retains only in-frame clones and omits some. The sample lists about 260,000 clones; about 60% were seen once. Germline values: CDR1 MNHEY, CDR2 SMNVEV (reference sequence). The CDR3 is 16 residues long. Study-wide points: Scalp clonality and expanded CD8+ clones among the top 100 fell significantly with tofacitinib.

The V gene is TRBV27, the J gene TRBJ2-5; TRBD1 agrees at 7 bases. The end of the DNA is better explained by TRBJ2-7, so the J call may be wrong. The sequence came from a human donor with alopecia areata. The material was CD4+ T cells sorted from blood, obtained around week 54, from a patient treated with tofacitinib. The CDR3 here is CASSLFPGTAKNEQYF. In DNA, the CDR3 is TGTGCCAGCAGTTTATTCCCAGGGACAGCGAAGAACGAGCAGTACTTC.